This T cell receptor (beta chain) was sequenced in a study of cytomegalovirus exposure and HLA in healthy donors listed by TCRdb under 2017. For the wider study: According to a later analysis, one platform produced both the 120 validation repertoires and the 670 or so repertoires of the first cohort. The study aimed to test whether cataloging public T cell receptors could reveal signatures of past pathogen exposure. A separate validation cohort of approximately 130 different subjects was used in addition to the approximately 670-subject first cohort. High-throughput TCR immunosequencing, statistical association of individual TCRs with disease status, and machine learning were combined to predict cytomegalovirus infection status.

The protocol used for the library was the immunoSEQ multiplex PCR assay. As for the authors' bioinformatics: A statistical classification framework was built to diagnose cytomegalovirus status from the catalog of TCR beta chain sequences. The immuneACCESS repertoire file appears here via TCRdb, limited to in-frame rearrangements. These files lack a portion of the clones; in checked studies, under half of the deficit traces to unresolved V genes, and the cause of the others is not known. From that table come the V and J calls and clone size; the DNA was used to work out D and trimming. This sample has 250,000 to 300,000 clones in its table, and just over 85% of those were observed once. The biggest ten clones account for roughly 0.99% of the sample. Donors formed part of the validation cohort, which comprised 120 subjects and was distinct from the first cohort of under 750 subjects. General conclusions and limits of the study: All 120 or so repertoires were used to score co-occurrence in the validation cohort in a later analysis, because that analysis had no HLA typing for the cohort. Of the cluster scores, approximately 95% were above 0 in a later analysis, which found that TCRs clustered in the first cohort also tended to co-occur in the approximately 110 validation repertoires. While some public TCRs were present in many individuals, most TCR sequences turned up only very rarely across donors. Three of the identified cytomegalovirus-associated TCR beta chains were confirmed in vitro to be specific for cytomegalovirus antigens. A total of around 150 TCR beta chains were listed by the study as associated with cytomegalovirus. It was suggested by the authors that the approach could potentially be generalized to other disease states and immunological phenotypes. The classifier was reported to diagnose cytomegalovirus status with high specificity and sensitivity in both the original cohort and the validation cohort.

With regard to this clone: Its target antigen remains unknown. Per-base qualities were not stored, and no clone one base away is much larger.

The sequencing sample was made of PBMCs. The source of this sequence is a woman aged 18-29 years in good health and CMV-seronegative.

The DNA is TGTGCCAGCAGCTTAGTCGTCGGACTATTCTACGAGCAGTACTTC. Its translation is CASSLVVGLFYEQYF. The rearranged chain carries TRBV11-2 and TRBJ2-7; TRBD2 could be the D gene, as 6 bases match. CDR1 and CDR2 are drawn from the germline V gene: SGHAT, FQNNGV. The CDR3 runs 15 amino acids, cysteine and phenylalanine included. Only the CDR3 region is kept as DNA, spanning 45 bases read in frame from base 1. V is cut by 1 base and J by 3 bases, and the space between the germline ends is 13 bases.